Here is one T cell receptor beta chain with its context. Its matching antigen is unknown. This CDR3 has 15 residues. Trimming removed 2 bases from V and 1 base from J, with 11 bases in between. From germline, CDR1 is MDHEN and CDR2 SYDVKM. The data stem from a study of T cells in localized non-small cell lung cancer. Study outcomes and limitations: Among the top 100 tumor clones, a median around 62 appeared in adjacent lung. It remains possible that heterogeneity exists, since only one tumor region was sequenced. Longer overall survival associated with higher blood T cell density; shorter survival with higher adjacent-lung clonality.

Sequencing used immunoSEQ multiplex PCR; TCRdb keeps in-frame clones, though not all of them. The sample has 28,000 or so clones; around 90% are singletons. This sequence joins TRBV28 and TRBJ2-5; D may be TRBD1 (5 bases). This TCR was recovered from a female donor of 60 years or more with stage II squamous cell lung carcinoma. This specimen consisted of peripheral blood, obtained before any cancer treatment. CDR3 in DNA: TGTGCCAGCAGTTTAGGTCCAGGGATCCAAGAGACCCAGTACTTC. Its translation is CASSLGPGIQETQYF.